This TCR beta chain is from a study of cytomegalovirus exposure and HLA in healthy donors. Findings and caveats of the study: According to an earlier analysis, most TCR beta V segments yielded productive rearrangements about 87% or about 30% of the time.

Both 60 Vbeta primers and 13 Jbeta primers went into the PCR. Only in-frame clones appear in the TCRdb table, and some are missing; sequencing was by immunoSEQ multiplex PCR. Found here are approximately 110,000 clones, approximately 80% of them singletons; the top ten hold roughly 2.6%. The CDR3 has 13 residues. Trimming removed 3 bases at V and 3 bases at J, with 8 bases between. Germline V gene data show CDR1 as SGHTA and CDR2 as FQGNSA. Details on this clone: The antigen is not known.

This chain joins TRBV7-2 and TRBJ2-5, with D possibly TRBD1 on 5 matching bases. The TCR comes from a woman between 18 and 29 years old in good health and CMV-seronegative. Specimen: PBMCs. Here the CDR3 DNA reads TGTGCCAGCAGCTTGAGCAGGGAAGAGACCCAGTACTTC. Protein: CASSLSREETQYF.